This T cell receptor (beta chain) was profiled in a study of control samples from healthy donors and cancer patients. CDR3 length: 14 amino acids. Trimming took off 0 bases at V and 5 bases at J, with 8 bases between the two ends. Germline V gene lookup returns CDR1 WNHNN and CDR2 SYGVQD (reference sequence). Assay used: immunoSEQ multiplex PCR; TCRdb lists only in-frame clones, some missing. The sample holds around 90,000 clones, 85% to 90% seen once. The chain joins TRBV10-1 to TRBJ2-4, with D unclear. This receptor was identified in a woman in her forties in good health. Sequenced input: blood. The CDR3, as DNA: TGCGCCAGCAGTGAGTCCATCGGCCAAAACATTCAGTACTTC. This codes for CASSESIGQNIQYF.